The source of this T cell receptor beta chain is a study of OX40 agonist ivuxolimab in advanced cancers. CDR1 is KGHSH and CDR2 is LQKENI in the germline V gene. CDR3 length: 15 amino acids. Trimming pared 1 base from V and 0 bases from J, leaving 7 bases between. Assay: immunoSEQ multiplex PCR; the TCRdb copy retains only in-frame clones and omits some. The sample includes some 70,000 clones, roughly 85% of them seen just once. This chain links TRBV18 with TRBJ1-3; D remains unclear. The sequences come from CD4+ or CD8+ T cells sorted from blood, collected in a trial of the OX40 agonist ivuxolimab. This clonotype was obtained from an adult with an advanced solid tumor such as melanoma, head and neck, liver or kidney cancer. CDR3 residues: CASSPQENSGNTIYF. DNA for the CDR3: TGTGCCAGCTCACCACAGGAGAACTCTGGAAACACCATATATTTT.